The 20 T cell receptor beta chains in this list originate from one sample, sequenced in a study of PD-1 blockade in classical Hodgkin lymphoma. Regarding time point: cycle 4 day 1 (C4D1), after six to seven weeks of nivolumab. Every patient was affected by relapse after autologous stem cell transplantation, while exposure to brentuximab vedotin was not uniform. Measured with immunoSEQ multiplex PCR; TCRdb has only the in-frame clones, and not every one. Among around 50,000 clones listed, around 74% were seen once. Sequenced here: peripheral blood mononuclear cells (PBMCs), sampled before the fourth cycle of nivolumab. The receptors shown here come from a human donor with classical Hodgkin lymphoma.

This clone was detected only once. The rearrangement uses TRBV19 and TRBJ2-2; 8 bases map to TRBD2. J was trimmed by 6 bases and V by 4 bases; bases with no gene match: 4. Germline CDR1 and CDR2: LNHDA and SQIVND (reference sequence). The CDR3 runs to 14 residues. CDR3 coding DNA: TGTGCCAGTAGTACAGCGGGAGTTTCCGGGGAGCTGTTTTTT. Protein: CASSTAGVSGELFF.

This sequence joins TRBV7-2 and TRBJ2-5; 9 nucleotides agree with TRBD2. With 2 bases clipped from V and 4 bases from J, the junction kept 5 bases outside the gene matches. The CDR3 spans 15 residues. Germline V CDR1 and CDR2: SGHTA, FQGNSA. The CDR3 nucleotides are TGTGCCAGCAGCTTACAAGCGGGAGGCTTAGAGACCCAGTACTTC. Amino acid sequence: CASSLQAGGLETQYF.

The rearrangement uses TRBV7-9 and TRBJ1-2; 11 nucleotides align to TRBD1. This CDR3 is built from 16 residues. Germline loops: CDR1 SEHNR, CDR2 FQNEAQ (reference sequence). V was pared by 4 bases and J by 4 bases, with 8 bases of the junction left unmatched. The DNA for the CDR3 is TGTGCCAGCAGCTCACAACCGGGACAGGGGGGCTATGGCTACACCTTC. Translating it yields CASSSQPGQGGYGYTF.

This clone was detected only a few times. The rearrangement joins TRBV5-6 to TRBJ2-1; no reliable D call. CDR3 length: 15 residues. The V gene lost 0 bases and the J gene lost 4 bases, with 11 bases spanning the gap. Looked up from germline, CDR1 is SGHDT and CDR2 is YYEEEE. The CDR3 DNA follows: TGTGCCAGCAGCTTGGTCTTCGCCACATACAATGAGCAGTTCTTC. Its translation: CASSLVFATYNEQFF. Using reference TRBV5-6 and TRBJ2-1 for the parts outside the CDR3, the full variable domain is DAGVTQSPTHLIKTRGQQVTLRCSPKSGHDTVSWYQQALGQGPQFIFQYYEEEERQRGNFPDRFSGHQFPNYSSELNVNALLLGDSALYLCASSLVFATYNEQFFGPGTRLTVL.

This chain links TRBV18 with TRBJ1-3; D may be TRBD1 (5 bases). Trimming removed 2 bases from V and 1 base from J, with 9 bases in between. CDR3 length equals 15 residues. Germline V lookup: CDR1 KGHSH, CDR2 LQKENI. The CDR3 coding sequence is TGTGCCAGCTCACCAACGGGGGAGTCTGGAAACACCATATATTTT. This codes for CASSPTGESGNTIYF. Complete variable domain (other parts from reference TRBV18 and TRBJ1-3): NAGVMQNPRHLVRRRGQEARLRCSPMKGHSHVYWYRQLPEEGLKFMVYLQKENIIDESGMPKERFSAEFPKEGPSILRIQQVVRGDSAAYFCASSPTGESGNTIYFGEGSWLTVV.

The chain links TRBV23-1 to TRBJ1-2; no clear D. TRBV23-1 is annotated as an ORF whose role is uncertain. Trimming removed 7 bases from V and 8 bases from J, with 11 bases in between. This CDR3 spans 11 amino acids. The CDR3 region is CASKTVKGYTF. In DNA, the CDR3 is TGCGCCAGCAAAACTGTTAAAGGCTACACCTTC.

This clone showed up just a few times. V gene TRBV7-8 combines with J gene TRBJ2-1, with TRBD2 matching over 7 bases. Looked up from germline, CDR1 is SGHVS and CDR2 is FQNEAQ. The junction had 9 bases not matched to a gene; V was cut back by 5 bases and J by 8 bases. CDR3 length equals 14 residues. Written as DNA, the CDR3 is TGTGCCAGCAGCGGGAGGGCCCTTTCGGATGAGCAGTTCTTC. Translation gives CASSGRALSDEQFF.

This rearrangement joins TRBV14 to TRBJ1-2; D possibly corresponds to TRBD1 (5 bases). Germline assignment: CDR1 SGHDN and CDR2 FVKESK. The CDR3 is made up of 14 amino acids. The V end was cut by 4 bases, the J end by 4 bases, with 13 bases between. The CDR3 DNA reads TGTGCCAGCAGCCCTTGGGGGAACAGCTATGGCTACACCTTC. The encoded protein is CASSPWGNSYGYTF.

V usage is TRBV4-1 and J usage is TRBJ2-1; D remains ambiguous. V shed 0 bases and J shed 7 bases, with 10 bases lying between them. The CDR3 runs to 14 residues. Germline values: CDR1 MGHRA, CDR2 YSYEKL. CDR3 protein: CASSQEPKWNEQFF. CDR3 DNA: TGCGCCAGCAGCCAAGAGCCCAAGTGGAATGAGCAGTTCTTC.

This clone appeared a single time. CDR3 sequence: CASRGWAVDYDTEAFF. The CDR3 DNA is TGTGCCAGTAGAGGATGGGCCGTGGATTATGACACTGAAGCTTTCTTT. The chain combines TRBV19 with TRBJ1-1; the D is unclear. This CDR3 has 16 residues. From germline, CDR1 is LNHDA and CDR2 SQIVND (reference sequence). V gave up 6 bases and J gave up 3 bases, with 20 bases separating them.

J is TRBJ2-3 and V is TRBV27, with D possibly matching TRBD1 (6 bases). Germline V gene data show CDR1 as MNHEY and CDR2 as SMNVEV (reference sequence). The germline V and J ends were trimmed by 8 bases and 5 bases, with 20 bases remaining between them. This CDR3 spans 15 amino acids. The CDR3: CASSRPGELVDTQYF. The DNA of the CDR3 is TGTGCCAGCTCCCGCCCAGGGGAACTGGTAGATACGCAGTATTTT.

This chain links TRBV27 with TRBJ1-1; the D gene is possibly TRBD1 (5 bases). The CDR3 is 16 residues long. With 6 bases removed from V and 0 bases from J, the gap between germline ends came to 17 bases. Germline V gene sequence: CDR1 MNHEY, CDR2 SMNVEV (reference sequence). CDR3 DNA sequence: TGTGCCAGCAGCCCCGTAGGGGCTTGGGTGAACACTGAAGCTTTCTTT. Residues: CASSPVGAWVNTEAFF.

In nucleotides, the CDR3 is TGTGCCACCAGCAGAGGTGGGACAGGGGATAACACTGAGCAGTTCTTC. Translated: CATSRGGTGDNTEQFF. The genes are TRBV15 and TRBJ2-1; TRBD1 agrees at 10 bases. The CDR3 extends over 16 amino acids. Trimming at V came to 1 base and at J to 9 bases, leaving 9 bases not matched to a gene. Germline loops: CDR1 LNHNV, CDR2 YYDKDF (reference sequence).

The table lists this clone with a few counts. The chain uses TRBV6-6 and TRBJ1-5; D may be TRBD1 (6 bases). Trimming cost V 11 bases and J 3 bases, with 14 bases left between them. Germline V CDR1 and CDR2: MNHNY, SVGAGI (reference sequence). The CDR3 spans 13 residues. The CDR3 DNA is TGTGCCGGACGAGGACAGAACAATCAGCCCCAGCATTTT. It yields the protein CAGRGQNNQPQHF.

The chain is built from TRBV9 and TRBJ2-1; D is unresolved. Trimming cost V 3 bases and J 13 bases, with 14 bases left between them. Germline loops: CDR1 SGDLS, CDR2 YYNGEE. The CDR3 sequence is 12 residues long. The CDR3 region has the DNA TGTGCCAGCAGCGCCGAGGCGGCCAGCCAGTTCTTC. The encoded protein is CASSAEAASQFF. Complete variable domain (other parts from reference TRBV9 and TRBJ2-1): DSGVTQTPKHLITATGQRVTLRCSPRSGDLSVYWYQQSLDQGLQFLIQYYNGEERAKGNILERFSAQQFPDLHSELNLSSLELGDSALYFCASSAEAASQFFGPGTRLTVL.

CDR3 amino acids: CASSLGPAQVGDTQYF. Here the CDR3 DNA reads TGTGCCAGCAGCTTGGGGCCAGCTCAGGTCGGGGATACGCAGTATTTT. The V and J genes are TRBV5-4 and TRBJ2-3, with D unresolved. CDR1 and CDR2 from the germline V gene are SGHNT and YYREEE (reference sequence). CDR3 length: 16 amino acids. V was clipped by 0 bases and J by 6 bases, with 17 bases between them.

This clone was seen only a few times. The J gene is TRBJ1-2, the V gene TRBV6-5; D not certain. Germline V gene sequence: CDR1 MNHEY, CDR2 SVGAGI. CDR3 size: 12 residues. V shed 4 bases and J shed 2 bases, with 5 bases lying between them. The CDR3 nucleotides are TGTGCCAGCAGTTCCGGAAACTATGGCTACACCTTC. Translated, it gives CASSSGNYGYTF.

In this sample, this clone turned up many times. The CDR3 DNA is TGCGCCAGCAGCCCCTGGGTAGGGAAGGAGACCCAGTACTTC. It is translated as CASSPWVGKETQYF. The V call is TRBV5-1, the J call TRBJ2-5; D gene ambiguous. CDR1 is SGHRS and CDR2 is YFSETQ in the germline V gene. CDR3 length: 14 amino acids. Trimming stripped 4 bases from V and 5 bases from J, with 15 bases between. Full variable domain (outside the CDR3, taken from reference TRBV5-1 and TRBJ2-5): KAGVTQTPRYLIKTRGQQVTLSCSPISGHRSVSWYQQTPGQGLQFLFEYFSETQRNKGNFPGRFSGRQFSNSRSEMNVSTLELGDSALYLCASSPWVGKETQYFGPGTRLLVL.

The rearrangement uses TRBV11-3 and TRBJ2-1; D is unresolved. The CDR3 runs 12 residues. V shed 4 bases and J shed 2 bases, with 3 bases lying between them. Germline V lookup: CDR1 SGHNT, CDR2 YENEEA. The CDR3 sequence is CASSSTYNEQFF. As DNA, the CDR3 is TGTGCCAGCAGCTCAACCTACAATGAGCAGTTCTTC.

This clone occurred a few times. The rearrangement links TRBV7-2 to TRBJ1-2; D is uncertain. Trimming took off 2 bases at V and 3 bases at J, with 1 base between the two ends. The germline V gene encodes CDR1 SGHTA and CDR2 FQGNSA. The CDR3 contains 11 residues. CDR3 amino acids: CASSLYYGYTF. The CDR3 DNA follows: TGTGCCAGCAGCTTATACTATGGCTACACCTTC. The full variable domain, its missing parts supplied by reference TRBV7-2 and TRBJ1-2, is GAGVSQSPSNKVTEKGKDVELRCDPISGHTALYWYRQSLGQGLEFLIYFQGNSAPDKSGLPSDRFSAERTGGSVSTLTIQRTQQEDSAVYLCASSLYYGYTFGSGTRLTVV.